This T cell receptor beta chain was observed in a study of human T cells and chemical hapten exposure. Study as a whole: Patients, predominantly female, presented with alopecia areata, totalis or universalis. Study-wide results and caveats: TCRs at a frequency above 1 in 1000 stayed unchanged with DPC sensitization.

The time point denotes: pre-sensitization, week 0. Treatment meaning: therapeutic diphenylcyclopropenone sensitization with weekly scalp DPC. The germline V gene has CDR1 GTSNPN and CDR2 SVGIG (reference sequence). The CDR3 loop spans 14 amino acids. V was trimmed by 0 bases and J by 1 base, leaving 9 bases between them. This clonotype was seen only a few times. Antigen unknown. TCRdb redid the calling of the RACE reads with MiXCR, one entry per CDR3 protein. This repertoire shows under 200,000 distinct CDR3 sequences, around 30% found once; its top ten account for roughly 3%. The V gene is TRBV30, the J gene TRBJ1-1; D not resolved. The input for sequencing was whole blood, taken in connection with sensitization to the hapten diphenylcyclopropenone (DPC). The receptor comes from a woman in her 30s with alopecia areata. Some clones in this sample may be carry-over from other donors' samples. Here the CDR3 DNA reads TGTGCCTGGAGTGTTGGCAGGAGGAACACTGAAGCTTTCTTT. Its translation: CAWSVGRRNTEAFF.